The clone carrying this T cell receptor (beta chain) was counted only a few times. Its antigen is unknown. Between the trimmed V and J ends, which lost 1 base and 5 bases, there was a span of 11 bases. The CDR3 consists of 14 residues. The germline V gene encodes CDR1 SGHVS and CDR2 FQNEAQ. The data are from a study of T cell repertoires in cytomegalovirus infection. TCRdb analysed the reads with MiXCR anew, one entry per CDR3 protein. The sample has 700,000 to 850,000 distinct CDR3 sequences; 30% to 35% are singletons. This chain joins TRBV7-8 and TRBJ1-2; no clear D gene. The origin of this receptor is a human donor in good health (CMV status not recorded). Some clones in this sample may be carry-over from other donors' samples. This sample comprised cultured CD8+ T cells from PBMCs, obtained from culture after CMV antigen stimulation. Written as DNA, the CDR3 is TGTGCCAGCAGCTTAGGACGGACCAGTTATGGCTACACCTTC. Its protein is CASSLGRTSYGYTF. Combining the CDR3 with reference TRBV7-8 and TRBJ1-2 gives the whole variable domain GAGVSQSPRYKVAKRGQDVALRCDPISGHVSLFWYQQALGQGPEFLTYFQNEAQLDKSGLPSDRFFAERPEGSVSTLKIQRTQQEDSAVYLCASSLGRTSYGYTFGSGTRLTVV.